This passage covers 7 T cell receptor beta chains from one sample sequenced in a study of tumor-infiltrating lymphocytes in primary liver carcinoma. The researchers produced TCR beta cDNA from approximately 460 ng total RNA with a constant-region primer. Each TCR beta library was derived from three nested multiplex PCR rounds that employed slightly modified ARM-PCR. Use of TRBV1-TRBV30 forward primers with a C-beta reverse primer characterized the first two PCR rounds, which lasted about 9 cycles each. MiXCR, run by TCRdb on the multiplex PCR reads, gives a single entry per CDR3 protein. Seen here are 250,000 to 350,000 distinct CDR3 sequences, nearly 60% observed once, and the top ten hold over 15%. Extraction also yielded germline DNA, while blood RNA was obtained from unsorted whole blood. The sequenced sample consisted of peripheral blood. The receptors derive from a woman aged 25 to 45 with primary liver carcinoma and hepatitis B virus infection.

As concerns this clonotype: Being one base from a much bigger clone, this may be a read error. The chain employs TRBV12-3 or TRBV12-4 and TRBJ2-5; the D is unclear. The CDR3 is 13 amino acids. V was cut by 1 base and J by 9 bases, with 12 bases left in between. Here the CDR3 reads CASSLGTEMAQYF. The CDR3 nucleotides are TGTGCCAGCAGTTTAGGTACAGAGATGGCCCAGTACTTC.

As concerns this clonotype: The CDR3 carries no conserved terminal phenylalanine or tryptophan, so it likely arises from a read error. This CDR3 reads CASSEVANSYEQYL. Here the CDR3 DNA reads TGTGCCAGCAGTGAAGTCGCGAACTCCTACGAGCAGTACTTA. This chain joins TRBV6-1 and TRBJ2-7; no clear D. Germline lookup yields CDR1 MNHNS and CDR2 SASEGT. The CDR3 consists of 14 residues. The germline V and J ends were trimmed by 1 base and 0 bases, with 7 bases remaining between them.

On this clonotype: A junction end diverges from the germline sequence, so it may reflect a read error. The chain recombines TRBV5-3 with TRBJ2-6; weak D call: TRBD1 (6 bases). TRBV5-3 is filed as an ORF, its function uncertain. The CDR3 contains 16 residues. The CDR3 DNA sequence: TGTGCCATAAGCTCTACAGGGCCCCAGAGGGCCAACGTCCTGACTTTC. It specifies CAISSTGPQRANVLTF.

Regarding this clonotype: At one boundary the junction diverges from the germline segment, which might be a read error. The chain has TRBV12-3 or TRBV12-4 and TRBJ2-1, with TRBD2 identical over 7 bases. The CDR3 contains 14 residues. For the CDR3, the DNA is TGTGCCTGCAGTAGAGGGCGGGAGAGATGTGAGCAGTTCTTC. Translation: CACSRGRERCEQFF.

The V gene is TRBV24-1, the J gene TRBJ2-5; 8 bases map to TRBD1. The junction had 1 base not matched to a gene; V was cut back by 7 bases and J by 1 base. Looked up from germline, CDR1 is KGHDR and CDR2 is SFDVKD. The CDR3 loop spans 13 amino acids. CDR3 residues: CATRGTGQETQYF. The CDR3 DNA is TGTGCCACCAGGGGGACAGGCCAAGAGACCCAGTACTTC.

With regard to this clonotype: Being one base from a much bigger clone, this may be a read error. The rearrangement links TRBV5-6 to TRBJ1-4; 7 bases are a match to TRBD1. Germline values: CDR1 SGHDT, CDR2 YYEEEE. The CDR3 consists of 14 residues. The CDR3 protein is CDSTETGAAEKLFF. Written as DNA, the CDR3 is TGTGACAGCACCGAAACAGGGGCCGCGGAAAAACTGTTTTTT.

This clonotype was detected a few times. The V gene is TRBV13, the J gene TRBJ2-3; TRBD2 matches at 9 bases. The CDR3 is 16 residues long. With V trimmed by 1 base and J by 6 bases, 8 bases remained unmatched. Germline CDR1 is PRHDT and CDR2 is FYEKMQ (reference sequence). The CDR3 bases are TGTGCCAGCAGCTTAGAACGACTAGCGGAGGGGGATACGCAGTATTTT. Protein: CASSLERLAEGDTQYF.